Detailed here is one T cell receptor beta chain. Its antigen is not identified. This specimen comes from a study of OX40 agonist ivuxolimab in advanced cancers. In the study overall: Aged roughly 23 to 85 with a mean of approximately 60 years, they were 75% to 85% male.

V dropped 0 bases and J dropped 4 bases, with 13 bases sitting between them. The CDR3 loop spans 15 amino acids. Germline lookup yields CDR1 MNHEY and CDR2 SVGAGI. Study outcomes and limitations: Undetermined was the antigen specificity of the expanded peripheral T cells. CD8+ T cells (on average) carried more expanded clones than CD4+ T cells.

The protocol was immunoSEQ multiplex PCR, while the TCRdb copy is restricted to in-frame clones and leaves out a portion. The sample carries 60,000 to 65,000 clones, approximately 90% recorded once. With autoimmune disease history or systemic immunosuppression, patients were excluded. The input for sequencing was CD4+ or CD8+ T cells sorted from blood, taken in a trial of the OX40 agonist ivuxolimab. The sequence derives from an adult with an advanced solid tumor such as melanoma, head and neck, liver or kidney cancer. The V and J genes are TRBV6-5 and TRBJ2-7; possibly TRBD2 for D (6 bases). CDR3 protein: CASSYSAGLGYEQYF. CDR3 in DNA: TGTGCCAGCAGTTACTCGGCGGGATTGGGGTACGAGCAGTACTTC.